Shown below are 29 T cell receptor beta chains from a single sample sequenced in a study of PD-1 blockade in classical Hodgkin lymphoma. The repertoire was sequenced with immunoSEQ multiplex PCR; TCRdb's copy has only in-frame clones and lacks some. Of about 32,000 clones in the sample, approximately 90% were seen once. Time point in this sample: cycle 4 day 1 (C4D1), after five to seven weeks of nivolumab. Brentuximab vedotin exposure varied among the patients, all of whom had relapsed after autologous stem cell transplantation. By magnetic negative selection, CD4+ T cells were purified from thawed PBMCs. Material: CD4+ T cells from blood, obtained before the fourth cycle of nivolumab. These receptors originate from a human donor with classical Hodgkin lymphoma.

This clone was picked up one time. CDR3: CASSSGDGWLYEQYF. The CDR3 DNA follows: TGTGCCAGCAGTTCAGGGGACGGCTGGCTCTACGAGCAGTACTTC. The V gene is TRBV6-6, the J gene TRBJ2-7; TRBD1 might be the D (6 bases). CDR1 MNHNY and CDR2 SVGAGI come from the germline V gene (reference sequence). With 4 bases removed from V and 3 bases from J, the gap between germline ends came to 16 bases. CDR3 length: 15 residues.

The V gene is TRBV16, the J gene TRBJ2-7; no definite D call. Germline CDR1 is KGHSY and CDR2 is FQNENV. CDR3 length: 11 residues. The V end was cut by 0 bases, the J end by 10 bases, with 7 bases between. This CDR3 is CASSQSVYQYF. The DNA for the CDR3 is TGTGCCAGCAGCCAATCCGTGTACCAGTACTTC.

The chain recombines TRBV7-2 with TRBJ2-2; D is unclear. CDR1 and CDR2 from the germline V gene are SGHTA and FQGNSA. The length of the CDR3 is 12 residues. The V end was cut by 3 bases, the J end by 7 bases, with 6 bases between. The CDR3 region is CASSFAVGELFF. The CDR3 DNA is TGTGCCAGCAGCTTTGCGGTCGGGGAGCTGTTTTTT.

The V gene is TRBV5-1, the J gene TRBJ2-7, with 13 bases identical to TRBD2. Per germline, CDR1 SGHRS and CDR2 YFSETQ. After removal of 4 bases from V and 2 bases from J, the junction contained 9 bases not matched to a gene. CDR3 size: 17 residues. CDR3 region: CASSPGLAGVPAYEQYF. The CDR3 nucleotides are TGCGCCAGCAGCCCCGGACTAGCGGGAGTGCCCGCCTACGAGCAGTACTTC.

The rearrangement uses TRBV10-3 and TRBJ1-2, with 9 bases fitting TRBD1. V dropped 5 bases and J dropped 6; count of bases not matched to a gene: 4. The CDR3 is 13 amino acids. Per germline, CDR1 ENHRY and CDR2 SYGVKD. The CDR3 sequence is CAISRDRVNGYTF. The CDR3 nucleotides are TGTGCCATCAGTAGGGACAGGGTGAATGGCTACACCTTC.

The chain combines TRBV30 with TRBJ1-3, with D perhaps TRBD1 (5 bases). Germline V gives CDR1 GTSNPN, CDR2 SVGIG (reference sequence). The germline V and J ends were trimmed by 3 bases and 4 bases, with 13 bases remaining between them. This CDR3 has 14 amino acids. CDR3 nucleotide sequence: TGTGCCTGGAGAAGTGCAGGGCACGGAAACACCATATATTTT. As protein: CAWRSAGHGNTIYF.

The V and J genes are TRBV4-1 and TRBJ2-2; D remains unclear. V lost 5 bases, J lost 5 bases, and 21 bases lay in between. Germline-derived CDR1 and CDR2 are MGHRA and YSYEKL. The length of the CDR3 is 17 residues. The CDR3 region is CASSARSSGTGTGELFF. CDR3 sequence (DNA): TGCGCCAGCAGCGCAAGAAGTAGTGGCACCGGGACCGGGGAGCTGTTTTTT.

The CDR3 protein is CASSDSRNTIYF. The CDR3 DNA sequence: TGTGCCAGCAGTGATTCCAGAAACACCATATATTTT. The gene calls are TRBV6-1 and TRBJ1-3; D is unresolved. The germline V and J ends were trimmed by 3 bases and 5 bases, with 5 bases remaining between them. This CDR3 is built from 12 residues. The V gene's germline CDR1 is MNHNS and CDR2 SASEGT.

The rearrangement joins TRBV28 to TRBJ1-5; D not resolved. V lost 3 bases to trimming and J lost 9 bases, with 18 bases between them. The germline V gene encodes CDR1 MDHEN and CDR2 SYDVKM. The CDR3 spans 15 residues. CDR3 loop: CASSLNPPGRRPQHF. The CDR3 DNA is TGTGCCAGCAGTTTGAACCCCCCGGGAAGACGGCCCCAGCATTTT.

The chain combines TRBV6-5 with TRBJ1-1; D unresolved. This CDR3 has 15 amino acids. Trimming took 6 bases from V and 2 from J, leaving 16 bases between them. Germline V gene sequence: CDR1 MNHEY, CDR2 SVGAGI. CDR3 region: CASSRLSSSNTEAFF. For the CDR3, the DNA is TGTGCCAGCAGCCGTTTGTCCAGTTCAAACACTGAAGCTTTCTTT.

The rearrangement joins TRBV7-8 to TRBJ2-7; D gene ambiguous. CDR1 SGHVS and CDR2 FQNEAQ come from the germline V gene. V dropped 5 bases and J dropped 5 bases, with 16 bases sitting between them. This CDR3 is 14 amino acids long. The CDR3 protein is CASSPLGSRHEQYF. In DNA form, the CDR3 reads TGTGCCAGCAGCCCCCTGGGGTCGCGGCACGAGCAGTACTTC.

The chain recombines TRBV27 with TRBJ2-1, with TRBD2 matching over 10 bases. Germline V CDR1 and CDR2: MNHEY, SMNVEV (reference sequence). CDR3 size: 17 residues. V lost 4 bases to trimming and J lost 1 base; unmatched junction nucleotides: 7. The CDR3, as DNA: TGTGCCAGCAGTTGGCCGAGCGGGAGGGGGTCCTACAATGAGCAGTTCTTC. Its protein product is CASSWPSGRGSYNEQFF.

The chain is built from TRBV4-2 and TRBJ2-7; D gene ambiguous. The germline V gene has CDR1 LGHNA and CDR2 YNFKEQ. Between the trimmed V and J ends, which lost 3 bases and 1 base, there was a span of 7 bases. The CDR3 is 13 residues long. CDR3 bases: TGTGCCAGCAGCCACACCCATTCCTACGAGCAGTACTTC. It codes for CASSHTHSYEQYF.

The DNA of the CDR3 is TGTGCCAGCAGAGAGGGACAGACCAAAAGACTAAATCAGCCCCAGCATTTT. It encodes CASREGQTKRLNQPQHF. The chain couples TRBV27 to TRBJ1-5; 7 bases line up with TRBD1. The CDR3 is made up of 17 amino acids. J was trimmed by 4 bases and V by 6 bases; bases with no gene match: 15. CDR1 and CDR2 from the germline V gene are MNHEY and SMNVEV (reference sequence).

The V and J genes are TRBV14 and TRBJ2-7, with 7 nucleotides matching TRBD2. V dropped 4 bases and J dropped 3; count of bases not matched to a gene: 9. CDR1 is SGHDN, CDR2 FVKESK, per germline. This CDR3 has 15 residues. This chain's CDR3 is CASSPQGAGIYEQYF. The DNA of the CDR3 is TGTGCCAGCAGCCCCCAGGGAGCGGGAATCTACGAGCAGTACTTC.

The chain is built from TRBV27 and TRBJ1-4; a weak D match, TRBD1 (6 bases). Germline V gives CDR1 MNHEY, CDR2 SMNVEV (reference sequence). The CDR3 contains 17 residues. Trimming removed 4 bases from V and 5 bases from J, with 20 bases in between. For the CDR3, the DNA is TGTGCCAGCAGTTCGGAGACAGGCCCAGTGCTGAATGAAAAACTGTTTTTT. Protein: CASSSETGPVLNEKLFF.

The chain combines TRBV19 with TRBJ1-2; D is uncertain. The germline V gene has CDR1 LNHDA and CDR2 SQIVND (reference sequence). This CDR3 has 14 residues. Trimming removed 4 bases at V and 0 bases at J, with 9 bases between. The chain's CDR3 is CASSTSGPNYGYTF. Written as DNA, the CDR3 is TGTGCCAGTAGTACGTCCGGGCCTAACTATGGCTACACCTTC. Variable domain in full (rest from reference TRBV19 and TRBJ1-2): DGGITQSPKYLFRKEGQNVTLSCEQNLNHDAMYWYRQDPGQGLRLIYYSQIVNDFQKGDIAEGYSVSREKKESFPLTVTSAQKNPTAFYLCASSTSGPNYGYTFGSGTRLTVV.

V gene TRBV7-6 combines with J gene TRBJ2-7; 7 positions agree with TRBD1. The CDR3 is 15 residues long. V lost 1 base to trimming and J lost 1 base; unmatched junction nucleotides: 4. Germline-derived CDR1 and CDR2 are SGHVS and FNYEAQ. CDR3 DNA: TGTGCCAGCAGCTTAGACAACAGGGGTTCCTACGAGCAGTACTTC. Translation: CASSLDNRGSYEQYF.

The chain employs TRBV6-1 and TRBJ1-2, with 10 nucleotides matching TRBD1. Germline V gene lookup returns CDR1 MNHNS and CDR2 SASEGT. This CDR3 region has 15 residues. J gave up 4 bases and V 6 bases, and 8 bases lay outside the gene matches. The chain's CDR3 is CASRDRGGLGYGYTF. CDR3 nucleotide sequence: TGTGCCAGCAGGGACAGGGGGGGGTTAGGCTATGGCTACACCTTC.

This rearrangement joins TRBV19 to TRBJ1-1; the D gene is possibly TRBD1 (6 bases). V gave up 5 bases and J gave up 1 base, with 8 bases separating them. The CDR3 is 13 residues long. Germline assignment: CDR1 LNHDA and CDR2 SQIVND (reference sequence). This chain's CDR3 is CASSGTRNTEAFF. The CDR3 nucleotides are TGTGCCAGTAGTGGGACACGGAACACTGAAGCTTTCTTT.

The chain has TRBV5-1 and TRBJ2-2; TRBD1 might be the D (5 bases). Germline CDR1 reads SGHRS; CDR2 reads YFSETQ. Between the trimmed V and J ends, which lost 2 bases and 1 base, there was a span of 9 bases. This CDR3 is 15 amino acids long. CDR3 amino acids: CASSFDRMNTGELFF. CDR3 coding DNA: TGCGCCAGCAGCTTCGACAGAATGAACACCGGGGAGCTGTTTTTT.

The chain uses TRBV5-4 and TRBJ1-2, with a tentative D call TRBD1 (5 bases). The CDR3 is made up of 13 amino acids. Germline CDR1 is SGHNT and CDR2 is YYREEE (reference sequence). V was pared by 6 bases and J by 2 bases, with 11 bases between. CDR3 residues: CASTRDLNYGYTF. CDR3 DNA: TGTGCCAGCACCCGGGACCTGAACTATGGCTACACCTTC.

The genes are TRBV6-5 and TRBJ1-2; D unclear. CDR3 size: 13 residues. Trimming removed 5 bases at V and 2 bases at J, with 9 bases between. Germline V gives CDR1 MNHEY, CDR2 SVGAGI. This CDR3 is CASSPDTNYGYTF. The CDR3 bases are TGTGCCAGCAGTCCCGACACGAACTATGGCTACACCTTC.

The chain has TRBV30 and TRBJ1-1; no clear D gene. Deletions cut 2 bases from V and 5 bases from J, with 6 bases between. There are 11 residues in the CDR3. Germline CDR1 is GTSNPN and CDR2 is SVGIG (reference sequence). The CDR3 DNA is TGTGCCTGGAGTTCGGGGACTGAAGCTTTCTTT. Its protein product is CAWSSGTEAFF.

V gene TRBV7-2 combines with J gene TRBJ1-1; D is possibly TRBD1 (6 bases). Germline V gene sequence: CDR1 SGHTA, CDR2 FQGNSA. The length of the CDR3 is 14 residues. Trimming stripped 5 bases from V and 4 bases from J, with 14 bases between. CDR3 protein: CASSPGRGSTEAFF. The DNA of the CDR3 is TGTGCCAGCAGCCCGGGAAGGGGGAGCACTGAAGCTTTCTTT.

The rearrangement uses TRBV30 and TRBJ2-3; D gene uncertain. Deletions cut 8 bases from V and 3 bases from J, with 12 bases between. CDR1 is GTSNPN and CDR2 is SVGIG in the germline V gene (reference sequence). The CDR3 is made up of 12 amino acids. The CDR3 reads CAGWRGTDTQYF. DNA of the CDR3: TGTGCCGGCTGGCGAGGTACAGATACGCAGTATTTT.

The J gene is TRBJ2-7, the V gene TRBV5-1, with 10 bases that match TRBD2. The ends lost 1 base at V and 2 bases at J; junction bases unmatched: 9. This CDR3 region has 17 residues. In germline, CDR1 is SGHRS, CDR2 YFSETQ. The CDR3 sequence is CASSLISLTSGPYEQYF. The DNA of the CDR3 is TGCGCCAGCAGCTTGATTTCCCTGACTAGCGGGCCCTACGAGCAGTACTTC.

This rearrangement joins TRBV10-2 to TRBJ1-5; no reliable D call. Germline V gene data show CDR1 as WSHSY and CDR2 as SAAADI. With 9 bases removed from V and 0 bases from J, the gap between germline ends came to 12 bases. There are 14 residues in the CDR3. The CDR3 DNA is TGCGCCAGTAGGACGGTAAATAGCAATCAGCCCCAGCATTTT. It translates to CASRTVNSNQPQHF.

The gene calls are TRBV9 and TRBJ2-1; D is unclear. This CDR3 region has 13 residues. Germline CDR1 SGDLS, CDR2 YYNGEE. Trimming left V 0 bases short and J 9 bases short, with 10 bases between. CDR3 sequence reads: CASSVVQSGEQFF. The DNA for the CDR3 is TGTGCCAGCAGCGTAGTGCAGTCCGGTGAGCAGTTCTTC.